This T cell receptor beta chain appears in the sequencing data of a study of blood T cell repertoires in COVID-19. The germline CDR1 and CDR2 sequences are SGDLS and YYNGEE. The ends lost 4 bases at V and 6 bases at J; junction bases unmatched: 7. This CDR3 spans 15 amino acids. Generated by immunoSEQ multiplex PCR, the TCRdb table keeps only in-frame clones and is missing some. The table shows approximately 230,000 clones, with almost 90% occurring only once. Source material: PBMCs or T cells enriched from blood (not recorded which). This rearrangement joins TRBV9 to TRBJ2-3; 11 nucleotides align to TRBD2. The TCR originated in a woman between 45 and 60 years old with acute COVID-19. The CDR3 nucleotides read TGTGCCAGCAGCCTAACTAGCGGGAGCTATGATACGCAGTATTTT. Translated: CASSLTSGSYDTQYF.